This is a list of T cell receptor beta chains from one sample in a study of shared clonotypes between healthy human individuals. Clones were read by immunoSEQ multiplex PCR, and TCRdb kept only the in-frame ones, dropping some. In the table there are a few hundred thousand clones, approximately 65% of which are singletons. The sample consisted of memory CD4+ T cells sorted from blood. The receptors shown here come from a man between 25 and 39 years old in good health. Each CDR3 is given with its conserved first and last residue. Fields, in order: CDR3 protein, CDR3 DNA, D gene, V gene, J gene, clone size. A D gene is named only where the DNA matches it firmly. Clone size is stated in some rows and not others, as once, few, many or a class when expanded.

CDR3aa: CASSPMFGTGVGEQYF
CDR3nt: TGTGCCAGCAGCCCGATGTTTGGGACAGGGGTCGGCGAGCAGTACTTC
d_gene: TRBD1
v_gene: TRBV14
j_gene: TRBJ2-7
abundance: -

CDR3aa: CASRLGGLALYNEQFF
CDR3nt: TGTGCCAGTAGGCTCGGAGGACTAGCGCTGTACAATGAGCAGTTCTTC
d_gene: TRBD2
v_gene: TRBV19
j_gene: TRBJ2-1
abundance: once

CDR3aa: CASSKRTGSDTQYF
CDR3nt: TGTGCCAGCAGCAAGCGGACAGGTTCAGATACGCAGTATTTT
d_gene: TRBD1
v_gene: TRBV28
j_gene: TRBJ2-3
abundance: once

CDR3aa: CASSYSPRDTGYTF
CDR3nt: TGTGCCAGCAGTTACTCCCCAAGAGACACTGGCTACACCTTC
d_gene: -
v_gene: TRBV6-5
j_gene: TRBJ1-2
abundance: -

CDR3aa: CASSLKSIISYNEQFF
CDR3nt: TGTGCCAGCAGCTTGAAGTCCATCATCTCCTACAATGAGCAGTTCTTC
d_gene: -
v_gene: TRBV5-6
j_gene: TRBJ2-1
abundance: few

CDR3aa: CASSLDSGRIYEQYF
CDR3nt: TGTGCCAGCAGCTTAGATAGCGGGAGAATCTACGAGCAGTACTTC
d_gene: TRBD2
v_gene: TRBV11-2
j_gene: TRBJ2-7
abundance: few

CDR3aa: CASRRGAGETQYF
CDR3nt: TGTGCCAGCAGACGAGGGGCGGGGGAGACCCAGTACTTC
d_gene: -
v_gene: TRBV28
j_gene: TRBJ2-5
abundance: -

CDR3aa: CASSLVGGWDEQYF
CDR3nt: TGCGCCAGCAGCTTGGTGGGAGGTTGGGACGAGCAGTACTTC
d_gene: -
v_gene: TRBV5-1
j_gene: TRBJ2-7
abundance: -

CDR3aa: CATGGGGASGELFF
CDR3nt: TGTGCCACTGGAGGAGGGGGCGCGTCCGGGGAGCTGTTTTTT
d_gene: -
v_gene: TRBV28
j_gene: TRBJ2-2
abundance: few

CDR3aa: CASRDSRKNTEAFF
CDR3nt: TGTGCCAGCCGTGATAGCAGGAAGAACACTGAAGCTTTCTTT
d_gene: -
v_gene: TRBV7-2
j_gene: TRBJ1-1
abundance: -

CDR3aa: CASSLQLNTEAFF
CDR3nt: TGTGCCAGCAGCTTACAGCTGAACACTGAAGCTTTCTTT
d_gene: -
v_gene: TRBV7-9
j_gene: TRBJ1-1
abundance: -

CDR3aa: CSVVPGEKTQYF
CDR3nt: TGCAGCGTTGTGCCAGGGGAGAAGACCCAGTACTTC
d_gene: -
v_gene: TRBV29-1
j_gene: TRBJ2-5
abundance: -

CDR3aa: CASSLYGDSYEQYF
CDR3nt: TGTGCCAGCAGCCTCTATGGGGACTCCTACGAGCAGTACTTC
d_gene: -
v_gene: TRBV13
j_gene: TRBJ2-7
abundance: -

CDR3aa: CASSLLAGGGTQYF
CDR3nt: TGTGCCAGCAGCTTACTAGCGGGAGGTGGGACGCAGTATTTT
d_gene: TRBD2
v_gene: TRBV11-3
j_gene: TRBJ2-3
abundance: -

CDR3aa: CASSQVAGYEQYF
CDR3nt: TGTGCCAGCAGCCAAGTTGCGGGCTACGAGCAGTACTTC
d_gene: -
v_gene: TRBV14
j_gene: TRBJ2-7
abundance: few

CDR3aa: CASSKGQGFQPQHF
CDR3nt: TGTGCCAGCAGTAAAGGACAGGGTTTTCAGCCCCAGCATTTT
d_gene: TRBD1
v_gene: TRBV11-2
j_gene: TRBJ1-5
abundance: few

CDR3aa: CASSRGMAGGPKSSYNEQFF
CDR3nt: TGCGCCAGCAGCCGCGGAATGGCGGGGGGTCCCAAGAGCTCCTACAATGAGCAGTTCTTC
d_gene: TRBD2
v_gene: TRBV4-1
j_gene: TRBJ2-1
abundance: -

CDR3aa: CASSLVGGGVDEQFF
CDR3nt: TGCGCCAGCAGCTTGGTAGGGGGAGGAGTGGATGAGCAGTTCTTC
d_gene: -
v_gene: TRBV5-1
j_gene: TRBJ2-1
abundance: -

CDR3aa: CASKMAGDNYGYTF
CDR3nt: TGTGCCAGCAAGATGGCAGGGGATAACTATGGCTACACCTTC
d_gene: -
v_gene: TRBV27
j_gene: TRBJ1-2
abundance: once

CDR3aa: CSGQKTDTQYF
CDR3nt: TGCAGCGGACAGAAGACAGATACGCAGTATTTT
d_gene: -
v_gene: TRBV29-1
j_gene: TRBJ2-3
abundance: -

CDR3aa: CASRGEGSYNEQFF
CDR3nt: TGTGCCAGCAGGGGAGAGGGGTCTTACAATGAGCAGTTCTTC
d_gene: -
v_gene: TRBV28
j_gene: TRBJ2-1
abundance: -

CDR3aa: CASSRNAGTRTGELFF
CDR3nt: TGCGCCAGCAGCCGAAACGCAGGGACGAGGACCGGGGAGCTGTTTTTT
d_gene: -
v_gene: TRBV5-1
j_gene: TRBJ2-2
abundance: few

CDR3aa: CASSLNPPAGIQFF
CDR3nt: TGTGCCAGCAGCTTAAACCCCCCCGCAGGCATCCAGTTCTTC
d_gene: -
v_gene: TRBV7-3
j_gene: TRBJ2-1
abundance: -

CDR3aa: CASSPPGQGDYNQPQHF
CDR3nt: TGTGCCAGCTCACCTCCGGGACAGGGGGATTACAATCAGCCCCAGCATTTT
d_gene: TRBD1
v_gene: TRBV18
j_gene: TRBJ1-5
abundance: -

CDR3aa: CASSDLGQTYEQYF
CDR3nt: TGTGCCAGCAGTGATTTGGGACAGACCTACGAGCAGTACTTC
d_gene: TRBD1
v_gene: TRBV2
j_gene: TRBJ2-7
abundance: -

CDR3aa: CASSAAAGGTDTQYF
CDR3nt: TGTGCCAGCAGCGCCGCAGCGGGAGGTACGGATACGCAGTATTTT
d_gene: TRBD2
v_gene: TRBV9
j_gene: TRBJ2-3
abundance: -

CDR3aa: CASSLYRGGYEQYF
CDR3nt: TGTGCCAGCAGCTTGTACAGGGGGGGCTACGAGCAGTACTTC
d_gene: -
v_gene: TRBV11-2
j_gene: TRBJ2-7
abundance: -

CDR3aa: CASSPTYTDTQYF
CDR3nt: TGTGCCAGCAGTCCTACCTACACAGATACGCAGTATTTT
d_gene: -
v_gene: TRBV6-1
j_gene: TRBJ2-3
abundance: -

CDR3aa: CASSIQQGGIQPQHF
CDR3nt: TGTGCCAGTAGTATCCAACAGGGAGGGATCCAGCCCCAGCATTTT
d_gene: -
v_gene: TRBV19
j_gene: TRBJ1-5
abundance: -

CDR3aa: CASSESENYGYTF
CDR3nt: TGTGCCAGCAGTGAATCGGAGAACTATGGCTACACCTTC
d_gene: -
v_gene: TRBV25-1
j_gene: TRBJ1-2
abundance: -

CDR3aa: CASTLGGGTDTQYF
CDR3nt: TGTGCCAGCACCCTGGGGGGGGGCACAGATACGCAGTATTTT
d_gene: TRBD2
v_gene: TRBV5-4
j_gene: TRBJ2-3
abundance: once

CDR3aa: CASRRGGWSYNEQFF
CDR3nt: TGTGCCAGCAGACGAGGGGGCTGGTCCTACAATGAGCAGTTCTTC
d_gene: TRBD1
v_gene: TRBV2
j_gene: TRBJ2-1
abundance: -

CDR3aa: CASRDSGAFF
CDR3nt: TGTGCCAGCAGAGACAGTGGGGCTTTCTTT
d_gene: -
v_gene: TRBV6-1
j_gene: TRBJ1-1
abundance: -

CDR3aa: CSVGTANNEQFF
CDR3nt: TGCAGCGTTGGGACTGCCAACAATGAGCAGTTCTTC
d_gene: -
v_gene: TRBV29-1
j_gene: TRBJ2-1
abundance: -

CDR3aa: CASSLLGLTYEQYF
CDR3nt: TGTGCCAGCAGTTTATTGGGACTGACCTACGAGCAGTACTTC
d_gene: -
v_gene: TRBV28
j_gene: TRBJ2-7
abundance: once

CDR3aa: CASSLAGGFEAFF
CDR3nt: TGTGCCAGCAGCTTGGCAGGGGGCTTTGAAGCTTTCTTT
d_gene: TRBD1
v_gene: TRBV5-5
j_gene: TRBJ1-1
abundance: -

CDR3aa: CASSARGDQNTGELFF
CDR3nt: TGTGCCAGCAGCGCCCGAGGTGACCAGAACACCGGGGAGCTGTTTTTT
d_gene: -
v_gene: TRBV9
j_gene: TRBJ2-2
abundance: few

CDR3aa: CASSVATSGSYEQYF
CDR3nt: TGTGCCAGCAGCGTAGCAACTAGCGGGAGTTACGAGCAGTACTTC
d_gene: TRBD2
v_gene: TRBV9
j_gene: TRBJ2-7
abundance: few

CDR3aa: CSVWDNEQFF
CDR3nt: TGCAGCGTCTGGGACAATGAGCAGTTCTTC
d_gene: -
v_gene: TRBV29-1
j_gene: TRBJ2-1
abundance: -

CDR3aa: CASSAQSDTQYF
CDR3nt: TGTGCCAGCAGCGCTCAGTCAGATACGCAGTATTTT
d_gene: -
v_gene: TRBV7-9
j_gene: TRBJ2-3
abundance: -

CDR3aa: CASRDPSGRGDTQYF
CDR3nt: TGTGCCAGCAGAGATCCTAGCGGGAGGGGCGATACGCAGTATTTT
d_gene: TRBD2
v_gene: TRBV7-9
j_gene: TRBJ2-3
abundance: -

CDR3aa: CASSSGQGYEQYF
CDR3nt: TGTGCCAGTAGTTCAGGACAGGGCTACGAGCAGTACTTC
d_gene: TRBD1
v_gene: TRBV19
j_gene: TRBJ2-7
abundance: -

CDR3aa: CARTGPDHQPQHF
CDR3nt: TGTGCCAGGACAGGCCCGGACCATCAGCCCCAGCATTTT
d_gene: -
v_gene: TRBV25-1
j_gene: TRBJ1-5
abundance: many